This T cell receptor (beta chain) was sequenced for a study of identical twins. The CDR3 loop spans 13 amino acids. The germline CDR1 and CDR2 sequences are SGDLS and YYNGEE. After removal of 3 bases from V and 6 bases from J, the junction contained 5 bases not matched to a gene. In TCRdb, the 5' RACE reads were re-called with MiXCR into one record per CDR3 protein. Among around 690,000 distinct CDR3 sequences listed, 21% were seen once. Healthy Caucasians alone served as donors. These same records also appear under a second study, on T cells expressing NK-cell markers. This second study notes: Cells sorted as CD3+CD56+NKG2C+, CD3+CD56+NKG2C- and CD3+CD56-NKG2C+ T cells supplied the TCR beta repertoires.

This chain links TRBV9 with TRBJ2-7, with TRBD1 matching 8 bases. The origin of this receptor is a young woman in good health. Sequencing was done on a sample of PBMCs. This chain's CDR3 is CASSEQQGGEQYF. The CDR3 bases are TGTGCCAGCAGCGAACAACAGGGGGGCGAGCAGTACTTC. Filled out from reference TRBV9 and TRBJ2-7, the complete variable domain reads DSGVTQTPKHLITATGQRVTLRCSPRSGDLSVYWYQQSLDQGLQFLIQYYNGEERAKGNILERFSAQQFPDLHSELNLSSLELGDSALYFCASSEQQGGEQYFGPGTRLTVT.